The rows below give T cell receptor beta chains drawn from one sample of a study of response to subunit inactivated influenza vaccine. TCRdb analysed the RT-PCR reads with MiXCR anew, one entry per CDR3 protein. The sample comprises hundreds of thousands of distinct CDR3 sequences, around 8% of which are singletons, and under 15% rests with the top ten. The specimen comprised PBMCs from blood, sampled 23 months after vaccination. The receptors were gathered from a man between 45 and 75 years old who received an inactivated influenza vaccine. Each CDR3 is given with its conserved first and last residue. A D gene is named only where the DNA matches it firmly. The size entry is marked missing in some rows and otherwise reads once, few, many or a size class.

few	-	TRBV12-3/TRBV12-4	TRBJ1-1	TGTGCCAGCAGTGTGGGACTTCCTACCCGGGAAGCTTTCTTT	CASSVGLPTREAFF
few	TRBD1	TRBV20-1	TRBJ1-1	TGCAGTGAGACGGCAGGGGGAGGCGTAAAAGAAGCTTTCTTT	CSETAGGGVKEAFF
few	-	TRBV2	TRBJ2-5	TGTGCCAGCAGTGAAGCCCGGGGAGAGACCCAGTACTTC	CASSEARGETQYF
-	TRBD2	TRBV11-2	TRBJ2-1	TGTGCCAGCAGCTCAGGACTAGCATTCTCCTACAATGAGCAGTTCTTC	CASSSGLAFSYNEQFF
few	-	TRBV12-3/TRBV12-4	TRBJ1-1	TGTGCCAGCAGTCCCGGGGACGTTAGGAAAGCTTTCTTT	CASSPGDVRKAFF
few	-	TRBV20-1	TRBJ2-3	TGCAGCGCCCGCCTGGGGCCAGATACGCAGTATTTT	CSARLGPDTQYF
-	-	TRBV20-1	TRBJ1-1	TGCAGTGCTAGAGATTTGCGGGCTGGGACTGAAGCTTTCTTT	CSARDLRAGTEAFF
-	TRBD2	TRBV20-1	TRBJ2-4	TGCAGTGCTAGAATGTCGGGGGGTGCCAAAAACATTCAGTACTTC	CSARMSGGAKNIQYF
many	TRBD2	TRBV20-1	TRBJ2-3	TGCAGTGCCCGGGGGGGGGATACCCTCCAGGATACGCAGTATTTT	CSARGGDTLQDTQYF
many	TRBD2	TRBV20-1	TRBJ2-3	TGCAGTGCTGCTGGACTAGCGGGGGGCACAGATACGCAGTATTTT	CSAAGLAGGTDTQYF
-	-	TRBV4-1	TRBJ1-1	TGCGCCAGCAGCCCCACTCCGGGGGTGGTCCCTGAAGCTTTCTTT	CASSPTPGVVPEAFF
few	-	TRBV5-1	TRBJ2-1	TGCGCCAGCAGCCGGGGTGTAGGACTGCCCAATGAGCAGTTCTTC	CASSRGVGLPNEQFF
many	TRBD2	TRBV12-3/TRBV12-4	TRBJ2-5	TGTGCCAGCAGTCCCCTCGGGACTAGCGGTCAAGAGACCCAGTACTTC	CASSPLGTSGQETQYF